This T cell receptor beta chain stems from a study of blood T cell repertoires in COVID-19. This CDR3 region has 17 residues. Per the germline V gene, CDR1 is MNHEY and CDR2 is SMNVEV (reference sequence). J gave up 6 bases and V 6 bases, and 13 bases lay outside the gene matches. The protocol was immunoSEQ multiplex PCR, while the TCRdb copy is restricted to in-frame clones and leaves out a portion. The data contain nearly 250,000 clones, roughly 83% of them singletons. The sequence derives from a woman between 50 and 59 years old who had recovered from COVID-19. The chain is built from TRBV27 and TRBJ1-5, with 11 bases aligning to TRBD1. The sequenced material came from PBMCs or T cells enriched from blood (not recorded which). CDR3 DNA sequence: TGTGCCAGCAGCATGGACAGGGGGCATCTTGGCGGTCAGCCCCAGCATTTT. Its translation is CASSMDRGHLGGQPQHF.